This T cell receptor beta chain stems from a study of cytomegalovirus exposure and HLA in healthy donors. Study-level findings and limits: In vitro, a few CMV-associated chains proved specific for CMV antigens. Most TCR sequences showed up rarely, but some public TCRs showed up in many donors. The listing of 150 to 200 TCR beta chains classed them as cytomegalovirus-associated.

The donors belonged to the roughly 130-subject validation cohort, separate from the roughly 650-subject first cohort. Details on this clone: Its matching antigen is unknown.

This CDR3 is 15 amino acids long. V was pared by 2 bases and J by 5 bases, with 18 bases between. Germline lookup yields CDR1 GTSNPN and CDR2 SVGIG (reference sequence). Clones were read by immunoSEQ multiplex PCR, and TCRdb kept only the in-frame ones, dropping some. The data contain 70,000 to 80,000 clones, 94% of them singletons. Sequenced: PBMCs. The sequence came from a woman under 30 in good health and CMV-seronegative. This chain uses TRBV30 with TRBJ1-2; possible D gene TRBD1, 6 bases. This chain's CDR3 is CAWSPGPHRAYGYTF. CDR3 DNA sequence: TGTGCCTGGAGTCCCGGGCCCCACAGGGCTTATGGCTACACCTTC.